The next 20 T cell receptor beta chains were all read from a single sample in a study of cytomegalovirus exposure and HLA in healthy donors. Amplification used 60 Vbeta primers and 13 Jbeta primers. Sequencing used immunoSEQ multiplex PCR; TCRdb keeps in-frame clones, though not all of them. This table holds about 130,000 clones, roughly 80% found once. The specimen was PBMCs. The receptors here all came from a woman between 40 and 50 years old in good health and CMV-seronegative.

The chain recombines TRBV7-3 with TRBJ1-1; weak D call: TRBD1 (6 bases). Germline assignment: CDR1 SGHTA and CDR2 FQGTGA. This CDR3 comprises 13 residues. V lost 5 bases and J lost 4, with 11 bases in between. The CDR3 sequence: CASSQGTLTEAFF. CDR3 nucleotides: TGTGCCAGCAGCCAGGGGACCCTCACTGAAGCTTTCTTT. The full variable domain, its missing parts supplied by reference TRBV7-3 and TRBJ1-1, is GAGVSQTPSNKVTEKGKYVELRCDPISGHTALYWYRQSLGQGPEFLIYFQGTGAADDSGLPNDRFFAVRPEGSVSTLKIQRTERGDSAVYLCASSQGTLTEAFFGQGTRLTVV.

This chain uses TRBV9 with TRBJ1-4, with 9 bases that match TRBD1. The CDR3 contains 17 residues. The V gene end was trimmed by 3 bases and the J gene end by 5 bases; junction bases not matched to a gene: 11. Germline values: CDR1 SGDLS, CDR2 YYNGEE. CDR3 sequence: CASSGNRGLMENEKLFF. CDR3 bases: TGTGCCAGCAGCGGTAACAGGGGGCTAATGGAAAATGAAAAACTGTTTTTT.

The chain has TRBV28 and TRBJ2-4, with 9 bases aligning to TRBD1. The CDR3 runs 16 residues. The trim removed 2 bases at V and 5 bases at J, leaving 7 bases unmatched. Per germline, CDR1 MDHEN and CDR2 SYDVKM. The CDR3 region is CASSLPPTGGENIQYF. The CDR3 DNA reads TGTGCCAGCAGTTTACCCCCGACAGGGGGGGAAAACATTCAGTACTTC.

The V call is TRBV2, the J call TRBJ1-1, with D unresolved. Germline lookup yields CDR1 SNHLY and CDR2 FYNNEI. V was shortened by 4 bases and J by 10 bases, with 10 bases between the two germline ends. CDR3 length: 11 amino acids. CDR3 sequence reads: CASSGRSGAFF. The CDR3 DNA follows: TGTGCCAGCAGTGGAAGATCGGGAGCTTTCTTT.

Only one count was recorded for this clone. CDR3 sequence (DNA): TGTGCCAGCAGGCAGGGGGCGGGCTATGGCTACACCTTC. It yields the protein CASRQGAGYGYTF. The chain couples TRBV5-6 to TRBJ1-2; 8 nucleotides agree with TRBD1. Germline loops: CDR1 SGHDT, CDR2 YYEEEE. CDR3 length: 13 amino acids. The J segment lost 4 bases and the V segment lost 5 bases, leaving 4 bases of the junction unmatched.

The CDR3 region is CATSRGYSSYEQYF. The CDR3 DNA reads as TGTGCCACCAGCAGAGGGTACAGCTCCTACGAGCAGTACTTC. V is TRBV15 and J is TRBJ2-7; D unclear. The CDR3 spans 14 residues. Germline CDR1 is LNHNV and CDR2 is YYDKDF (reference sequence). Trimming pared 1 base from V and 0 bases from J, leaving 7 bases between.

The genes are TRBV5-1 and TRBJ2-3; perhaps TRBD2 as D (5 bases). The CDR3 has 16 residues. The V end lost 3 bases, the J end lost 2 bases, and 16 bases lay between the germline ends. The germline V gene has CDR1 SGHRS and CDR2 YFSETQ. In nucleotides, the CDR3 is TGCGCCAGCAGCTGGGAAGGGCGGGTACCCACAGATACGCAGTATTTT. It specifies CASSWEGRVPTDTQYF. Based on the CDR3 plus reference TRBV5-1 and TRBJ2-3, the full variable domain is KAGVTQTPRYLIKTRGQQVTLSCSPISGHRSVSWYQQTPGQGLQFLFEYFSETQRNKGNFPGRFSGRQFSNSRSEMNVSTLELGDSALYLCASSWEGRVPTDTQYFGPGTRLTVL.

This chain joins TRBV27 and TRBJ2-2; 9 positions agree with TRBD2. Germline CDR1 and CDR2: MNHEY and SMNVEV (reference sequence). V dropped 4 bases and J dropped 7; count of bases not matched to a gene: 13. This CDR3 comprises 17 residues. CDR3 bases: TGTGCCAGCAGTTCAGACCAACTAGCGGGTAGGGTCGGGGAGCTGTTTTTT. It encodes CASSSDQLAGRVGELFF.

The V gene is TRBV4-2, the J gene TRBJ2-3; 9 bases are shared with TRBD2. Per the germline V gene, CDR1 is LGHNA and CDR2 is YNFKEQ. This CDR3 spans 16 amino acids. V dropped 0 bases and J dropped 5; count of bases not matched to a gene: 6. CDR3 DNA: TGTGCCAGCAGCCAAGATATGGGTAGCGGGGGAGATACGCAGTATTTT. As protein: CASSQDMGSGGDTQYF.

The rearrangement joins TRBV19 to TRBJ1-5, with TRBD1 matching 7 bases. V dropped 6 bases and J dropped 1; count of bases not matched to a gene: 9. The CDR3 extends over 16 amino acids. From germline, CDR1 is LNHDA and CDR2 SQIVND (reference sequence). The CDR3 DNA reads TGTGCCAGTAGCTTTCGAGAGGGGGCCAGCAATCAGCCCCAGCATTTT. It is translated as CASSFREGASNQPQHF. The variable domain in full, with the rest retrieved from reference TRBV19 and TRBJ1-5, is DGGITQSPKYLFRKEGQNVTLSCEQNLNHDAMYWYRQDPGQGLRLIYYSQIVNDFQKGDIAEGYSVSREKKESFPLTVTSAQKNPTAFYLCASSFREGASNQPQHFGDGTRLSIL.

This rearrangement joins TRBV5-5 to TRBJ1-5; the match to TRBD1 covers 7 bases. The CDR3 covers 14 residues. Unmatched junction bases numbered 8, after V lost 0 bases and J lost 11 bases. Looked up from germline, CDR1 is SGHKS and CDR2 is YYEKEE (reference sequence). As DNA, the CDR3 is TGTGCCAGCAGCTTGGAGGGGGCCTATAAGGCCCAGCATTTT. Protein: CASSLEGAYKAQHF.

The chain combines TRBV9 with TRBJ1-2, with D perhaps matching TRBD1 (5 bases). There are 14 residues in the CDR3. Germline loops: CDR1 SGDLS, CDR2 YYNGEE. The V end was cut by 0 bases, the J end by 6 bases, with 12 bases between. Here the CDR3 reads CASSVASAGNGYTF. The CDR3 bases are TGTGCCAGCAGCGTAGCTTCGGCAGGGAATGGCTACACCTTC.

The gene calls are TRBV28 and TRBJ1-6; D unclear. This CDR3 is 16 amino acids long. Looked up from germline, CDR1 is MDHEN and CDR2 is SYDVKM. With 7 bases removed from V and 0 bases from J, the gap between germline ends came to 13 bases. CDR3 in amino acids: CASTPGGSSYNSPLHF. The CDR3 DNA reads TGTGCCAGCACCCCTGGAGGGAGCTCCTATAATTCACCCCTCCACTTT.

The chain joins TRBV19 to TRBJ2-7; 7 bases line up with TRBD1. The V gene end was trimmed by 5 bases and the J gene end by 1 base; junction bases not matched to a gene: 5. The CDR3 is made up of 14 amino acids. Germline lookup yields CDR1 LNHDA and CDR2 SQIVND (reference sequence). CDR3 DNA sequence: TGTGCCAGTAGTCCGTCAGGGGGATCCTACGAGCAGTACTTC. As protein: CASSPSGGSYEQYF.

V usage is TRBV2 and J usage is TRBJ1-6; 7 bases fit TRBD1. The CDR3 contains 15 residues. Germline lookup yields CDR1 SNHLY and CDR2 FYNNEI. Trimming took 6 bases from V and 7 from J; bases not matched to a gene: 9. The CDR3 DNA sequence: TGTGCCAGCAGGGAGGGGGCAGTTAGGAATTCACCCCTCCACTTT. This encodes CASREGAVRNSPLHF.

The chain uses TRBV6-5 and TRBJ2-7; weak D call: TRBD2 (5 bases). The CDR3 runs 13 residues. V shed 5 bases and J shed 6 bases, with 14 bases lying between them. In germline, CDR1 is MNHEY, CDR2 SVGAGI. The CDR3 DNA is TGTGCCAGCAGTGCTGGGGAGTTTTTCGAGCAGTACTTC. Translation: CASSAGEFFEQYF.

The genes are TRBV2 and TRBJ1-2; 7 bases align to TRBD1. The CDR3 is 13 amino acids. The ends lost 5 bases at V and 6 bases at J; junction bases unmatched: 6. Germline CDR1 reads SNHLY; CDR2 reads FYNNEI. This chain's CDR3 is CASSLQGRDGYTF. CDR3 DNA: TGTGCCAGCAGTTTACAGGGGAGAGATGGCTACACCTTC.

As concerns this clone: Other DNA sequences in the sample encode the same CDR3. The chain recombines TRBV6-5 with TRBJ1-2, with D possibly TRBD1 on 6 matching bases. V gave up 5 bases and J gave up 2 bases, with 6 bases separating them. The CDR3 covers 12 residues. Germline V CDR1 and CDR2: MNHEY, SVGAGI. The CDR3 nucleotides are TGTGCCAGCAGTCAGGGGAACTATGGCTACACCTTC. This codes for CASSQGNYGYTF.

CDR3 protein: CASSRAGAGGTYEQYF. For the CDR3, the DNA is TGTGCCAGCAGTCGGGCGGGGGCGGGGGGCACCTACGAGCAGTACTTC. This sequence joins TRBV9 and TRBJ2-7; 8 bases map to TRBD2. Germline loops: CDR1 SGDLS, CDR2 YYNGEE. This CDR3 region has 16 residues. Trimming at V came to 5 bases and at J to 2 bases, leaving 12 bases not matched to a gene.

This clone was observed a handful of times. The chain couples TRBV6-5 to TRBJ2-7; D might be TRBD1 (5 bases). This CDR3 region has 13 residues. Germline loops: CDR1 MNHEY, CDR2 SVGAGI. The germline V and J ends were trimmed by 0 bases and 7 bases, with 10 bases remaining between them. DNA for the CDR3: TGTGCCAGCAGTTACTCCAGGGTTGGAGAGCAGTACTTC. Translation gives CASSYSRVGEQYF.